This TCR beta chain was identified in a study of regulatory T cells in long-lasting Graves disease. Whole-study results and caveats: Newly diagnosed disease favored TRBV20-1 and TRBJ2-1 over persistent disease. TCR diversity was lower in persistent than newly diagnosed Graves' disease.

Relying on iRepertoire HTBI primers and Arm-PCR of CDR3 regions, the team built TCR beta libraries. TCRdb analysed the multiplex PCR reads with MiXCR anew, one entry per CDR3 protein. Here the sample spans over 350,000 distinct CDR3 sequences, over 14% being singletons. The CDR3 covers 16 residues. Time point specified: newly diagnosed GD, antithyroid drugs for less than 3 months. Extracted RNA from PBMCs served as the source of the TCR library. As concerns this clonotype: Antigen specificity is unknown. A read error is likely here: a far larger clone is one base away.

This sample also belongs to another study, concerning T cells in Graves' hyperthyroidism and ophthalmopathy.

The chain carries TRBV12-3 or TRBV12-4 and TRBJ2-1, with 10 positions matching TRBD2. The TCR comes from a woman between 40 and 55 years old with Graves disease. The sample in question was peripheral blood mononuclear cells (PBMCs), obtained at new diagnosis, from a patient treated with antithyroid drugs. CDR3 in amino acids: CASSEALAGDSNEQLF. The CDR3 DNA reads as TGTGCCAGCAGTGAAGCCCTAGCGGGAGACTCCAATGAGCAGCTCTTC.